This record concerns one T cell receptor beta chain sequence. Its specificity is not known. The sample originates from a study of early T cells in non-severe SARS-CoV-2 infection. Study-wide context: RNA in bulk from unsorted whole blood was sequenced, and chains were unpaired.

Study outcomes and limitations: Matching with VDJdb favored anti-spike CD8 responses (missing private and CD4 specificities).

Trimming removed 4 bases from V and 1 base from J; junction bases left unmatched: 1. Germline lookup yields CDR1 SGHAT and CDR2 FQNNGV. The CDR3 spans 14 residues. Individual cDNA molecules were tagged with unique molecular identifiers, the study reported. TCRdb reanalysed the 5' RACE reads using MiXCR and keeps one entry per CDR3 protein. Among approximately 77,000 distinct CDR3 sequences listed, about 12% were seen once. Material: whole blood. The chain has TRBV11-2 and TRBJ2-3; 8 nucleotides align to TRBD2. This sequence originates from an adult who was a healthcare worker with PCR-confirmed SARS-CoV-2 infection or an uninfected control (not recorded which). In DNA, the CDR3 is TGTGCCAGCAGCTGGACTAGCCGCACAGATACGCAGTATTTT. Protein product: CASSWTSRTDTQYF.